The rows below give T cell receptor beta chains drawn from one sample of a study of PD-1 blockade in mismatch repair-deficient tumors. The method was immunoSEQ multiplex PCR; TCRdb's version includes in-frame clones alone and lacks a portion of them. The sample includes 65,000 to 80,000 clones, around four fifths of them seen just once. Sequenced material: peripheral blood, taken 2 weeks after starting pembrolizumab. These receptors all come from an adult with mismatch repair-deficient cancer. Both conserved end residues are part of each CDR3. Each record gives: CDR3 DNA, CDR3 protein, J gene, D gene, V gene, CDR3 length, clone size. A D gene is named only where the DNA matches it firmly. A clone size is listed for some rows: how often the clone was seen (once, few, many), or a class if it is expanded.

TGTGCCAGCGGTTTCATCGGGGTTCAGCCCCAGCATTTT CASGFIGVQPQHF TRBJ1-5 NA TRBV27 13 NA
TGTGCCAGCAGCTCGCAAAGGGGGCTCACCTACGAGCAGTACTTC CASSSQRGLTYEQYF TRBJ2-7 TRBD1 TRBV13 15 once
TGTGCCAGCTCACCGAGTAAAGACAGGGCTCTGCACGAGCAGTACTTC CASSPSKDRALHEQYF TRBJ2-7 TRBD1 TRBV18 16 once
TGTGCCAGCAGTGACTGGGTATCCCGGACCGGGGAGCTGTTTTTT CASSDWVSRTGELFF TRBJ2-2 NA TRBV2 15 NA
TGTGCCAGCAGCCTCCGACTAGCCAATGAGCAGTTCTTC CASSLRLANEQFF TRBJ2-1 TRBD2 TRBV4-2 13 NA
TGTGCCAGTAGTCCCGGGGCGTTCCAGCGGGAGGGTAAAGGGCAGTTCTTC CASSPGAFQREGKGQFF TRBJ2-1 TRBD2 TRBV19 17 NA
TGTGCCAGCAGTTACTGGCTGGGTAGCACAGATACGCAGTATTTT CASSYWLGSTDTQYF TRBJ2-3 NA TRBV6-5 15 NA
TGTGCCAGCAGTTTATCCCGGACAGGGAGCACTGAAGCTTTCTTT CASSLSRTGSTEAFF TRBJ1-1 TRBD1 TRBV27 15 NA
TGCAGCGTTGCCACAGGGGGCTCCTACGAGCAGTACTTC CSVATGGSYEQYF TRBJ2-7 TRBD1 TRBV29-1 13 few
TGTGCCAGCAGCGTATCACGGCAGTTCTATGGCTACACCTTC CASSVSRQFYGYTF TRBJ1-2 NA TRBV9 14 NA
TGCGCCAGCAGGCTCTCGGGGGGGTTGACAGATACGCAGTATTTT CASRLSGGLTDTQYF TRBJ2-3 TRBD2 TRBV23-1 15 NA
TGTGCCAGCAGTCCCAGGGGGGAGTACTATGGCTACACCTTC CASSPRGEYYGYTF TRBJ1-2 TRBD1 TRBV25-1 14 NA
TGTGCCAGTAGTATGCCGGGACAGGGAGCCAACCTAAGAGGCTACGAGCAGTACTTC CASSMPGQGANLRGYEQYF TRBJ2-7 TRBD1 TRBV19 19 NA
TGTGCCAGCAGCCGAGGTAGAACTAATGAAAAACTGTTTTTT CASSRGRTNEKLFF TRBJ1-4 NA TRBV11-2 14 NA
TGTGCCAGTACCACGCCGGCCGGGCGTAGTCAGCCCCAGCATTTT CASTTPAGRSQPQHF TRBJ1-5 NA TRBV19 15 NA
TGTGCCAGCAGCGTAGCTATAGCGACGAACACCGGGGAGCTGTTTTTT CASSVAIATNTGELFF TRBJ2-2 NA TRBV9 16 NA
TGTGCTAGTGGTTTAGGACAAACTGAAGCTTTCTTT CASGLGQTEAFF TRBJ1-1 NA TRBV12-5 12 once
TGTGCCAGCCGGCCACCCAATCAGCCCCAGCATTTT CASRPPNQPQHF TRBJ1-5 NA TRBV6-1 12 NA
TGTGCCAGCAGCTCGGGGGGCCTTGACGCAGATACGCAGTATTTT CASSSGGLDADTQYF TRBJ2-3 NA TRBV7-2 15 NA
TGCAGCGCCACCCTCCCGGGTTTGGGCAATCAGCCCCAGCATTTT CSATLPGLGNQPQHF TRBJ1-5 NA TRBV29-1 15 NA
TGTGCCAGCAGCTTAGGCGGGACCTACGAGCAGTACTTC CASSLGGTYEQYF TRBJ2-7 NA TRBV11-2 13 few
TGTGCCTGGAGAATGGGTGAAGCTTTCTTT CAWRMGEAFF TRBJ1-1 NA TRBV30 10 NA
TGCGCCAGCAGCTTGGGGGCACAGGGCCAATTGCGCTACACCTTC CASSLGAQGQLRYTF TRBJ1-2 NA TRBV5-1 15 NA
TGTGCCTGGAGTTCATCACCAGGGTCCAGCTACAACTATGGCTACACCTTC CAWSSSPGSSYNYGYTF TRBJ1-2 NA TRBV30 17 once
TGTGCCAGCAGTTACTCGGGGGAAGAAACCTACAATGAGCAGTTCTTC CASSYSGEETYNEQFF TRBJ2-1 NA TRBV6-5 16 NA
TGCGCCAGCAGCTTGTCACGGAACTCTGGGGCCAACGTCCTGACTTTC CASSLSRNSGANVLTF TRBJ2-6 NA TRBV5-1 16 NA
TGTGCCAGTACCCGGGGGTATAGCAATCAGCCCCAGCATTTT CASTRGYSNQPQHF TRBJ1-5 NA TRBV19 14 few
TGCAGCGTGGAATTCTCTCAGGACACTGAAGCTTTCTTT CSVEFSQDTEAFF TRBJ1-1 NA TRBV29-1 13 NA
TGTGCCAGCTCACCGCGACAGGCCGACTATGGCTACACCTTC CASSPRQADYGYTF TRBJ1-2 NA TRBV18 14 NA
TGTGCCAGCAGCCTCCGACAGGGTTACACCGGGGAGCTGTTTTTT CASSLRQGYTGELFF TRBJ2-2 TRBD1 TRBV11-3 15 NA
TGTGCCAGCAGCTCGGGCAGGAGCACAGATACGCAGTATTTT CASSSGRSTDTQYF TRBJ2-3 NA TRBV5-4 14 few
TGTGCCAGCAGGCCTGGTCCCGGGGAGCTGTTTTTT CASRPGPGELFF TRBJ2-2 NA TRBV28 12 once
TGTGCGACTGACGGGGGGCAAGAGACCCAGTACTTC CATDGGQETQYF TRBJ2-5 TRBD2 TRBV30 12 NA
TGTGCCAGCAGCTTGGGGGGCCGCTACGAGCAGTACTTC CASSLGGRYEQYF TRBJ2-7 NA TRBV5-8 13 NA
TGCAGCGCCCGAAGGGCATTCAGGAGTCAAGAGACCCAGTACTTC CSARRAFRSQETQYF TRBJ2-5 NA TRBV29-1 15 NA
TGCGCCAGCAGCTTGCGGGATTTGGACTCCTACAATGAGCAGTTCTTC CASSLRDLDSYNEQFF TRBJ2-1 NA TRBV5-1 16 NA
TGTGCCAGCAGCTTCGGCAGTGGAAACACCATATATTTT CASSFGSGNTIYF TRBJ1-3 NA TRBV11-2 13 once
TGTGCCAGCAGCTCACAGAGCTCCTACAATGAGCAGTTCTTC CASSSQSSYNEQFF TRBJ2-1 NA TRBV14 14 NA
TGTGCCAGCAGTGTCGGCCCACGCACAGATACGCAGTATTTT CASSVGPRTDTQYF TRBJ2-3 NA TRBV6-1 14 NA
TGTGCCAGCAGCGAGGGGGCTACTGAAGCTTTCTTT CASSEGATEAFF TRBJ1-1 TRBD1 TRBV5-4 12 NA
TGTGCCAGCCAAAATCCGGGACAGACCCCAGGGGGGGAGCTGTTTTTT CASQNPGQTPGGELFF TRBJ2-2 TRBD1 TRBV6-6 16 NA
TGTGCCAGCAGCTTGAGGGGGGCCCAGGCCGACGAGCAGTACTTC CASSLRGAQADEQYF TRBJ2-7 NA TRBV11-2 15 NA
TGTGCCAGCAGCTTAACGTCTGGGGCCAACGTCCTGACTTTC CASSLTSGANVLTF TRBJ2-6 NA TRBV7-3 14 NA
TGTGCCAGCAGTCCAAGGGACGGACTTGAAGCTTTCTTT CASSPRDGLEAFF TRBJ1-1 NA TRBV6-5 13 NA
TGTGCCAGCAGCCGGGACGGGGACACTGAAGCTTTCTTT CASSRDGDTEAFF TRBJ1-1 NA TRBV11-3 13 few
TGTGCCGTCGAGGGAGGTCGGGACAATGAGCAGTTCTTC CAVEGGRDNEQFF TRBJ2-1 NA TRBV30 13 once
TGTGCCAGCAGCTGGGACCCAGGAGGAGAAGAGACCCAGTACTTC CASSWDPGGEETQYF TRBJ2-5 NA TRBV5-4 15 NA
TGTGCCAGCAGCACGCGCAGGGGGAAGTTAAACAACGAGCAGTACTTC CASSTRRGKLNNEQYF TRBJ2-7 TRBD1 TRBV5-6 16 NA
TGTGCCAGCAGCCGCGGACTAGTGTCTGAGAATGAGCAGTTCTTC CASSRGLVSENEQFF TRBJ2-1 TRBD2 TRBV5-8 15 NA
TGTGCAAACCGGGCTAGCGGCACAGATACGCAGTATTTT CANRASGTDTQYF TRBJ2-3 NA TRBV2 13 NA
TGTGCCAGCAGCCCAACGGGAGGTCAGAGTGAAGCTTTCTTT CASSPTGGQSEAFF TRBJ1-1 NA TRBV9 14 NA
TGCGCCAGCAGCTTGGACGGGTACAATGAGCAGTTCTTC CASSLDGYNEQFF TRBJ2-1 NA TRBV5-1 13 NA
TGTGCCAGCAGTGAGTGGAACAGGGCTGCCTACGAGCAGTACTTC CASSEWNRAAYEQYF TRBJ2-7 NA TRBV6-1 15 NA
TGTGCCTGGAGTCATGGACAGGGGAAAGAGACCCAGTACTTC CAWSHGQGKETQYF TRBJ2-5 TRBD1 TRBV30 14 few
TGTGCCAGCAGTTTCTCCCGGACAGGGGGAGGCTATGACTACACCTTC CASSFSRTGGGYDYTF TRBJ1-2 TRBD1 TRBV28 16 NA
TGTGCCAGCAGCTTAAGGATCACAGATACGCAGTATTTT CASSLRITDTQYF TRBJ2-3 NA TRBV5-6 13 once